One and the same sample provided the 30 T cell receptor beta chains below, sequenced in a study of CD8+ T cells in alopecia areata. Sequencing templates came from extracted RNA that was reverse transcribed into cDNA. The protocol was immunoSEQ multiplex PCR, while the TCRdb copy is restricted to in-frame clones and leaves out a portion. This sample has over 70,000 clones; around 67% occur once, and the top ten carry around a quarter. Treatment reported: oral pan-JAK inhibitor, 5-10 mg twice daily. The source was CD8+ T cells sorted from blood, collected at week 24, from a patient treated with tofacitinib. Receptors originate from a human donor with alopecia areata.

The V gene is TRBV7-9, the J gene TRBJ2-1; the match to TRBD2 covers 10 bases. CDR3 length: 16 amino acids. Germline loops: CDR1 SEHNR, CDR2 FQNEAQ (reference sequence). V shed 7 bases and J 6 bases; nucleotides not matched to a gene: 12. The CDR3: CASTPLEASGSNEQFF. DNA for the CDR3: TGTGCCAGCACTCCACTCGAAGCTAGCGGGAGCAATGAGCAGTTCTTC.

This clone was seen a handful of times. V and J are TRBV7-9 and TRBJ1-2; D remains unclear. Germline loops: CDR1 SEHNR, CDR2 FQNEAQ (reference sequence). The CDR3 contains 15 residues. Trimming removed 2 bases at V and 3 bases at J, with 13 bases between. The CDR3 is CASSLTTYQHYGYTF. The CDR3, as DNA: TGTGCCAGCAGCTTAACGACATACCAACACTATGGCTACACCTTC.

The table lists this clone with many counts. This chain connects TRBV2 to TRBJ2-1, with 13 nucleotides matching TRBD2. This CDR3 has 14 residues. The germline CDR1 and CDR2 sequences are SNHLY and FYNNEI. J was trimmed by 1 base and V by 9 bases; bases with no gene match: 0. The CDR3 loop is CARTSGRSYNEQFF. CDR3 DNA: TGTGCCAGGACTAGCGGGAGGTCCTACAATGAGCAGTTCTTC.

The V call is TRBV2, the J call TRBJ2-1; 7 bases line up with TRBD1. The trim removed 2 bases at V and 2 bases at J, leaving 9 bases unmatched. In germline, CDR1 is SNHLY, CDR2 FYNNEI. The CDR3 extends over 17 amino acids. DNA for the CDR3: TGTGCCAGCAGTGAAAGAGAAGTCGGGACAGCCTACAATGAGCAGTTCTTC. This sequence encodes CASSEREVGTAYNEQFF. Filled out from reference TRBV2 and TRBJ2-1, the complete variable domain reads EPEVTQTPSHQVTQMGQEVILRCVPISNHLYFYWYRQILGQKVEFLVSFYNNEISEKSEIFDDQFSVERPDGSNFTLKIRSTKLEDSAMYFCASSEREVGTAYNEQFFGPGTRLTVL.

This clone was detected only a few times. This chain links TRBV7-3 with TRBJ2-3; D tentatively reads TRBD1 or TRBD2 (5 bases each). This CDR3 is built from 15 residues. Germline values: CDR1 SGHTA, CDR2 FQGTGA. V was trimmed by 3 bases and J by 0 bases, leaving 10 bases between them. The CDR3 loop is CASSLYGASTDTQYF. The CDR3 nucleotides read TGTGCCAGCAGCTTGTACGGGGCAAGCACAGATACGCAGTATTTT.

The chain combines TRBV14 with TRBJ1-2; TRBD1 agrees at 8 bases. The V segment lost 1 base and the J segment 5 bases; nucleotides outside the gene matches: 18. Germline V CDR1 and CDR2: SGHDN, FVKESK. The CDR3 is 19 amino acids. The CDR3 coding sequence is TGTGCCAGCAGCCAAGTGCCACTTGAGGGGTTCAGGGGGCAATATGGCTACACCTTC. Protein: CASSQVPLEGFRGQYGYTF.

This clone was detected only once. The chain recombines TRBV4-3 with TRBJ1-2; D not certain. This CDR3 is 16 amino acids long. Germline V CDR1 and CDR2: LGHNA, YSLEER. The V gene lost 0 bases and the J gene lost 2 bases, with 13 bases spanning the gap. The CDR3 DNA sequence: TGCGCCAGCAGCCAAGAAATAGAGGGATGGAACTATGGCTACACCTTC. Translated, it gives CASSQEIEGWNYGYTF.

The V call is TRBV7-9, the J call TRBJ1-2; no firm D call. Germline CDR1 and CDR2: SEHNR and FQNEAQ (reference sequence). V lost 5 bases and J lost 5, with 21 bases in between. The CDR3 has 16 amino acids. The CDR3 DNA follows: TGTGCCAGCAGCCTCCGTTTAGGAGGCGACGGTTATGGCTACACCTTC. Its translation: CASSLRLGGDGYGYTF.

V usage is TRBV28 and J usage is TRBJ2-2; perhaps TRBD2 as D (5 bases). Trimming took 2 bases from V and 1 from J, leaving 11 bases between them. The germline CDR1 and CDR2 sequences are MDHEN and SYDVKM. The CDR3 loop spans 16 amino acids. CDR3 sequence: CASSLVGVLNTGELFF. CDR3 DNA sequence: TGTGCCAGCAGTTTAGTCGGGGTACTGAACACCGGGGAGCTGTTTTTT. Full variable domain (rest looked up from reference TRBV28 and TRBJ2-2): DVKVTQSSRYLVKRTGEKVFLECVQDMDHENMFWYRQDPGLGLRLIYFSYDVKMKEKGDIPEGYSVSREKKERFSLILESASTNQTSMYLCASSLVGVLNTGELFFGEGSRLTVL.

This chain uses TRBV27 with TRBJ2-7; 8 nucleotides line up with TRBD2. Germline assignment: CDR1 MNHEY and CDR2 SMNVEV (reference sequence). CDR3 length: 14 residues. With 6 bases clipped from V and 0 bases from J, the junction kept 4 bases outside the gene matches. The CDR3 nucleotides are TGTGCCAGCAGGCTACTAGCGGCCTCCTACGAGCAGTACTTC. It yields the protein CASRLLAASYEQYF.

The sample holds a few counts of this clone. CDR3 DNA sequence: TGCGCCAGCAGCTTGGAGGGGAGAGGGCAGCCCCAGCATTTT. Amino acid sequence: CASSLEGRGQPQHF. V gene TRBV5-1 combines with J gene TRBJ1-5, with D perhaps TRBD1 (5 bases). Per the germline V gene, CDR1 is SGHRS and CDR2 is YFSETQ. Trimming removed 0 bases from V and 7 bases from J, with 11 bases in between. The CDR3 consists of 14 residues.

For this clone: A far larger clone differs by one base, so this is likely a read error. The J gene is TRBJ2-5, the V gene TRBV7-2; possibly TRBD1 for D (6 bases). The end of the DNA fits TRBJ2-7 better, so the J call may be wrong. CDR1 and CDR2 (germline): SGHTA, FQGNSA. The CDR3 consists of 15 residues. The CDR3 coding sequence is TGTGCCAGCAGCCAGGGTCTAACAGGGTTCTACGAGCAGTACTTC. This encodes CASSQGLTGFYEQYF.

This clone has a single count. This chain uses TRBV4-1 with TRBJ2-3; 8 bases line up with TRBD2. The CDR3 length is 14 residues. The V and J ends lost 1 base and 4 bases, in that order; junction bases with no gene match: 1. The germline gives CDR1 MGHRA, CDR2 YSYEKL. The CDR3 DNA reads TGCGCCAGCAGCCAAGGGGGACTAGCAGATACGCAGTATTTT. Its translation: CASSQGGLADTQYF.

The rearrangement links TRBV29-1 to TRBJ1-1; D is unclear. CDR1 is SQVTM, CDR2 ANQGSEA, per germline. Trimming removed 5 bases at V and 5 bases at J, with 18 bases between. CDR3 length equals 14 residues. DNA of the CDR3: TGCAGCGTTCCTCCGACCAGACGAGGGACTGAAGCTTTCTTT. Translation: CSVPPTRRGTEAFF.

With respect to this clone: This same CDR3 is encoded by further DNA sequences in the sample. The V and J genes are TRBV29-1 and TRBJ2-7, with D possibly being TRBD2 (5 bases). Germline loops: CDR1 SQVTM, CDR2 ANQGSEA. The germline V and J ends were trimmed by 6 bases and 2 bases, with 14 bases remaining between them. The CDR3 runs to 13 residues. The chain's CDR3 is CSVRGGQTYEQYF. CDR3 nucleotide sequence: TGCAGCGTCCGAGGCGGGCAGACCTACGAGCAGTACTTC.

This clone is a singleton in its sample. V gene TRBV28 combines with J gene TRBJ1-1; D gene unclear. Germline CDR1 is MDHEN and CDR2 is SYDVKM. V was shortened by 5 bases and J by 2 bases, with 6 bases between the two germline ends. The CDR3 totals 12 residues. The CDR3 is CASSVVNTEAFF. The DNA of the CDR3 is TGTGCCAGCAGTGTGGTAAACACTGAAGCTTTCTTT.

V gene TRBV29-1 combines with J gene TRBJ2-7; TRBD1 matches 10 bases. The CDR3 has 15 residues. Trimming removed 1 base from V and 3 bases from J; junction bases left unmatched: 6. CDR1 SQVTM and CDR2 ANQGSEA come from the germline V gene. In DNA form, the CDR3 reads TGCAGCGTTGAAGCCGGGACAGGGGAAAACTACGAGCAGTACTTC. Translating gives CSVEAGTGENYEQYF.

The rearrangement links TRBV5-1 to TRBJ2-6; unclear D gene. This CDR3 has 16 amino acids. The germline gives CDR1 SGHRS, CDR2 YFSETQ. Between the trimmed V and J ends, which lost 1 base and 2 bases, there was a span of 10 bases. The CDR3 loop reads CASSLSLGTGANVLTF. The CDR3 nucleotides read TGCGCCAGCAGCTTGTCTCTGGGTACTGGGGCCAACGTCCTGACTTTC.

This clone was counted between two and nine times. This chain joins TRBV7-9 and TRBJ2-5; 7 bases map to TRBD2. After removal of 5 bases from V and 0 bases from J, the junction contained 6 bases not matched to a gene. The CDR3 loop spans 15 amino acids. Germline values: CDR1 SEHNR, CDR2 FQNEAQ (reference sequence). The CDR3 loop reads CASSQIAGDQETQYF. In nucleotides, the CDR3 is TGTGCCAGCAGCCAAATCGCGGGGGACCAAGAGACCCAGTACTTC.

CDR3 DNA: TGTGCCTGGAAACCTGGAGCGGACTACTACGAGCAGTACTTC. Residues: CAWKPGADYYEQYF. The chain carries TRBV30 and TRBJ2-7; perhaps TRBD2 as D (6 bases). The CDR3 extends over 14 amino acids. CDR1 and CDR2 (germline): GTSNPN, SVGIG (reference sequence). V was pared by 4 bases and J by 3 bases, with 16 bases between.

The chain joins TRBV27 to TRBJ2-1; D might be TRBD2 (7 bases). Germline V CDR1 and CDR2: MNHEY, SMNVEV (reference sequence). The CDR3 totals 12 residues. The CDR3 nucleotides are TGTGGGACCTGGGGAGGGGGAGATGAGCAGTTCTTC. This gives the protein CGTWGGGDEQFF.

The rearrangement links TRBV12-5 to TRBJ2-5, with TRBD2 matching 8 bases. The length of the CDR3 is 14 residues. Per the germline V gene, CDR1 is LGHNT and CDR2 is FRNRAP. V lost 5 bases to trimming and J lost 5 bases; unmatched junction nucleotides: 7. As DNA, the CDR3 is TGTGCTAGTGGTAAAGGGACTAGTGGGGAGACCCAGTACTTC. Protein sequence: CASGKGTSGETQYF.

In its sample, this clone was seen a few times. This rearrangement joins TRBV6-4 to TRBJ2-2, with 7 bases aligning to TRBD2. V gave up 0 bases and J gave up 4 bases; unmatched junction bases: 5. Germline CDR1 reads MRHNA; CDR2 reads SNTAGT. The CDR3 consists of 16 residues. This CDR3 is CASSDSTSEGTGELFF. In DNA, the CDR3 is TGTGCCAGCAGTGACTCTACTAGCGAGGGCACCGGGGAGCTGTTTTTT.

This clone came up once. The chain recombines TRBV27 with TRBJ1-2; D ambiguous. The CDR3 is 16 amino acids. V was clipped by 6 bases and J by 4 bases, with 21 bases between them. CDR1 MNHEY and CDR2 SMNVEV come from the germline V gene (reference sequence). DNA of the CDR3: TGTGCCAGCAGGGCACGGAGGGTAGGGAGTATCTATGGCTACACCTTC. Translating it yields CASRARRVGSIYGYTF.

There are a few counts of this clone. The chain combines TRBV7-9 with TRBJ1-1; no firm D call. Germline CDR1 reads SEHNR; CDR2 reads FQNEAQ (reference sequence). CDR3 length: 13 amino acids. Trimming stripped 2 bases from V and 1 base from J, with 5 bases between. CDR3 sequence (DNA): TGTGCCAGCAGCTTACAAGAGAACACTGAAGCTTTCTTT. This sequence encodes CASSLQENTEAFF.

This clone showed up just a few times. The V gene is TRBV11-1, the J gene TRBJ2-5, with D possibly matching TRBD2 (6 bases). In germline, CDR1 is SGHAT, CDR2 FQDESV (reference sequence). Trimming removed 1 base from V and 1 base from J, with 10 bases in between. The CDR3 consists of 15 residues. The CDR3 DNA sequence: TGTGCCAGCAGCTTAGTCGGCGGGGCCCAAGAGACCCAGTACTTC. Its protein product is CASSLVGGAQETQYF. The complete variable domain, with remaining parts taken from reference TRBV11-1 and TRBJ2-5, reads EAEVAQSPRYKITEKSQAVAFWCDPISGHATLYWYRQILGQGPELLVQFQDESVVDDSQLPKDRFSAERLKGVDSTLKIQPAELGDSAMYLCASSLVGGAQETQYFGPGTRLLVL.

The chain links TRBV5-6 to TRBJ1-6, with a tentative D call TRBD1 (5 bases). Trimming took off 2 bases at V and 0 bases at J, with 12 bases between the two ends. Germline CDR1 SGHDT, CDR2 YYEEEE. CDR3 size: 17 residues. The CDR3 DNA sequence: TGTGCCAGCAGCTTTCGACAGCAAAGCTCCTATAATTCACCCCTCCACTTT. Protein product: CASSFRQQSSYNSPLHF.

V is TRBV28 and J is TRBJ2-5, with D uncertain. The V end lost 6 bases, the J end lost 4 bases, and 15 bases lay between the germline ends. CDR1 is MDHEN and CDR2 is SYDVKM in the germline V gene. The CDR3 is 14 amino acids. As DNA, the CDR3 is TGTGCCAGCAGGTTCCGGGCCATGGGAGAGACCCAGTACTTC. Its translation: CASRFRAMGETQYF.

This CDR3 reads CASSVFAASTDTQYF. The CDR3 nucleotides read TGTGCCAGCAGCGTGTTTGCGGCTAGCACAGATACGCAGTATTTT. V and J are TRBV9 and TRBJ2-3, with D uncertain. Germline CDR1 reads SGDLS; CDR2 reads YYNGEE. The CDR3 contains 15 residues. The V end was cut by 2 bases, the J end by 0 bases, with 10 bases between.

The rearrangement joins TRBV27 to TRBJ2-5; 8 bases line up with TRBD2. Trimming cost V 2 bases and J 4 bases; bases outside gene matches: 9. The CDR3 is 16 amino acids. Germline CDR1 and CDR2: MNHEY and SMNVEV (reference sequence). For the CDR3, the DNA is TGTGCCAGCAGTTTAGGCGGGAGGCCGACCCCAGAGACCCAGTACTTC. It specifies CASSLGGRPTPETQYF.